Listed below are T cell receptor beta chains from one sample, sequenced in a study of siplizumab effects on memory and regulatory T cells. Generated by immunoSEQ multiplex PCR, the TCRdb table keeps only in-frame clones and is missing some. This repertoire shows approximately 120,000 clones, approximately 92% found once; its top ten account for about 0.16%. Material: non-Treg CD4+ T cells sorted from blood. These receptors were taken from a human donor in good health. Each CDR3 is given with its conserved first and last residue. The D gene is left open where the match is weak. For some rows the clone size is stated as once, few or many, or as a class when expanded; others skip it.

abundance | d_gene | j_gene | v_gene | CDR3aa | CDR3nt
NA | NA | TRBJ1-2 | TRBV7-9 | CASSRNYGYTF | TGTGCCAGCAGCCGGAACTATGGCTACACCTTC
NA | NA | TRBJ1-1 | TRBV9 | CASSDRPGGPNTEAFF | TGTGCCAGCAGCGATCGTCCGGGAGGTCCGAACACTGAAGCTTTCTTT
NA | TRBD2 | TRBJ2-5 | TRBV9 | CASSGPGLAGVETQYF | TGTGCCAGCAGCGGACCGGGACTAGCGGGGGTGGAGACCCAGTACTTC
NA | TRBD1 | TRBJ1-4 | TRBV6-6 | CASSPGQVGQKLFF | TGTGCCAGCAGCCCAGGACAGGTCGGTCAAAAACTGTTTTTT
NA | NA | TRBJ2-1 | TRBV20-1 | CSLRGRHEQFF | TGCAGTTTAAGGGGCAGGCACGAGCAGTTCTTC
NA | NA | TRBJ1-6 | TRBV19 | CASTTPGRTSSYNSPLHF | TGTGCCAGTACCACGCCCGGACGGACGAGCTCCTATAATTCACCCCTCCACTTT
NA | NA | TRBJ2-1 | TRBV6-1 | CASSEAAGAYNEQFF | TGTGCCAGCAGTGAAGCCGCAGGGGCCTACAATGAGCAGTTCTTC
once | TRBD1 | TRBJ1-4 | TRBV5-5 | CASSAAGTGAEKLFF | TGTGCCAGCAGCGCCGCCGGGACAGGGGCTGAAAAACTGTTTTTT
once | TRBD2 | TRBJ2-2 | TRBV6-6 | CASSSHGGRAGELFF | TGTGCCAGCAGTTCCCACGGGGGGAGAGCCGGGGAGCTGTTTTTT
NA | NA | TRBJ2-7 | TRBV6-5 | CASSYSGSYEQYF | TGTGCCAGCAGTTACTCGGGTTCCTACGAGCAGTACTTC
NA | NA | TRBJ1-2 | TRBV18 | CASSTTDSYGYTF | TGTGCCAGCTCAACCACGGACAGCTATGGCTACACCTTC
NA | TRBD1 | TRBJ1-2 | TRBV5-6 | CASSLDRGYGYTF | TGTGCCAGCAGCCTGGACAGGGGATATGGCTACACCTTC
NA | TRBD1 | TRBJ2-2 | TRBV14 | CASSLRQGPTGELFF | TGTGCCAGCAGCCTACGACAGGGGCCCACCGGGGAGCTGTTTTTT
NA | TRBD1 | TRBJ1-2 | TRBV7-3 | CASSQDRENGYTF | TGTGCCAGCAGCCAGGACAGGGAGAATGGCTACACCTTC
once | TRBD2 | TRBJ2-5 | TRBV29-1 | CSAARGGEETQYF | TGCAGCGCCGCCCGGGGGGGCGAAGAGACCCAGTACTTC
NA | NA | TRBJ2-5 | TRBV27 | CASSLSREVTQYF | TGTGCCAGCAGTTTATCGAGAGAGGTGACCCAGTACTTC
once | NA | TRBJ2-7 | TRBV18 | CASSPPGIEQYF | TGTGCCAGCTCACCCCCAGGGATCGAGCAGTACTTC
NA | NA | TRBJ2-7 | TRBV9 | CASSVGGGKTYEQYF | TGTGCCAGCAGCGTAGGGGGCGGTAAGACCTACGAGCAGTACTTC
NA | NA | TRBJ1-2 | TRBV6-5 | CASSYSGGGGGYTF | TGTGCCAGCAGTTACTCGGGGGGAGGGGGAGGCTACACCTTC
NA | NA | TRBJ1-2 | TRBV10-2 | CASSPLGGGGYTF | TGCGCCAGCAGCCCCTTGGGGGGTGGTGGCTACACCTTC
few | NA | TRBJ1-2 | TRBV5-1 | CASSLPQEGYGYTF | TGCGCCAGCAGCTTGCCCCAGGAAGGCTATGGCTACACCTTC
NA | NA | TRBJ2-5 | TRBV2 | CASSVGTDFRDF | TGTGCCAGCAGTGTCGGGACGGACTTTCGGGACTTC
NA | TRBD2 | TRBJ2-5 | TRBV2 | CASHRASGQETQYF | TGTGCCAGCCATCGGGCTAGCGGCCAAGAGACCCAGTACTTC
NA | NA | TRBJ2-5 | TRBV7-2 | CASSQRIQETQYF | TGTGCCAGCTCCCAGCGGATTCAAGAGACCCAGTACTTC
once | NA | TRBJ2-1 | TRBV5-4 | CASSADSYNEQFF | TGTGCCAGCAGCGCCGACAGCTACAATGAGCAGTTCTTC
NA | TRBD1 | TRBJ1-4 | TRBV6-1 | CASSEISSRGVEKLFF | TGTGCCAGCAGTGAAATAAGCTCCAGGGGGGTTGAAAAACTGTTTTTT
NA | TRBD1 | TRBJ2-2 | TRBV5-4 | CASSLALGQGTGELFF | TGTGCCAGCAGCTTGGCCCTGGGACAGGGCACCGGGGAGCTGTTTTTT
NA | NA | TRBJ1-4 | TRBV11-2 | CASSLGSRREKLFF | TGTGCCAGCAGCTTAGGCTCACGGAGGGAAAAACTGTTTTTT
NA | NA | TRBJ1-5 | TRBV9 | CASSVAWSNQPQHF | TGTGCCAGCAGCGTAGCATGGAGCAATCAGCCCCAGCATTTT
NA | TRBD1 | TRBJ1-5 | TRBV2 | CASSEEGASNQPQHF | TGTGCCAGCAGTGAGGAGGGGGCCAGCAATCAGCCCCAGCATTTT
NA | TRBD1 | TRBJ2-7 | TRBV29-1 | CSARDSPSYEQYF | TGCAGCGCAAGGGACAGTCCCTCCTACGAGCAGTACTTC
NA | NA | TRBJ2-5 | TRBV30 | CAWSVLAVETQYF | TGTGCCTGGAGTGTACTGGCAGTAGAGACCCAGTACTTC
NA | NA | TRBJ2-1 | TRBV6-1 | CASSGGGGLFEQFF | TGTGCCAGCAGTGGTGGCGGGGGCCTTTTTGAGCAGTTCTTC
NA | NA | TRBJ2-1 | TRBV28 | CASAGRDEQFF | TGTGCCAGCGCGGGTAGGGATGAGCAGTTCTTC
NA | NA | TRBJ2-3 | TRBV18 | CASSLQTGIDTQYF | TGTGCCAGCTCACTCCAAACAGGGATTGATACGCAGTATTTT
NA | NA | TRBJ1-3 | TRBV18 | CASSPTHDSGNTIYF | TGTGCCAGCTCACCGACGCACGACTCTGGAAACACCATATATTTT
NA | TRBD1 | TRBJ2-3 | TRBV30 | CAWGKGQVTDTQYF | TGTGCCTGGGGGAAAGGACAGGTCACAGATACGCAGTATTTT
NA | NA | TRBJ2-1 | TRBV7-9 | CASSAEVAVRVDEQFF | TGTGCCAGCAGCGCAGAAGTTGCGGTCAGGGTCGATGAGCAGTTCTTC
NA | TRBD1 | TRBJ1-2 | TRBV7-2 | CASSSRDRFLGGYTF | TGTGCCAGCAGCTCAAGGGACAGGTTTCTTGGTGGCTACACCTTC
NA | NA | TRBJ2-7 | TRBV7-8 | CASSRFPEGPPDYEQYF | TGTGCCAGCAGCAGATTCCCTGAAGGACCCCCGGACTACGAGCAGTACTTC
NA | NA | TRBJ2-3 | TRBV6-5 | CASSYRTTTDTQYF | TGTGCCAGCAGTTACCGGACGACTACAGATACGCAGTATTTT
NA | NA | TRBJ2-3 | TRBV9 | CASSVLPRGGATDTQYF | TGTGCCAGCAGCGTCCTCCCCAGGGGGGGGGCTACAGATACGCAGTATTTT
NA | NA | TRBJ1-1 | TRBV11-3 | CASSLGPGEAFF | TGTGCCAGCAGCTTAGGACCTGGGGAAGCTTTCTTT
NA | NA | TRBJ2-3 | TRBV29-1 | CSVEAQGPDTQYF | TGCAGCGTTGAGGCTCAGGGTCCAGATACGCAGTATTTT
NA | NA | TRBJ1-2 | TRBV7-3 | CASSLDGRIGYTF | TGTGCCAGCAGCTTAGACGGTAGGATTGGCTACACCTTC
NA | NA | TRBJ1-1 | TRBV6-5 | CASSLQKNTEAFF | TGTGCCAGCAGTCTCCAGAAGAACACTGAAGCTTTCTTT
NA | NA | TRBJ1-5 | TRBV6-5 | CASSSGNYQPQHF | TGTGCCAGCAGTTCGGGCAACTATCAGCCCCAGCATTTT
NA | NA | TRBJ2-3 | TRBV5-1 | CASSLDLGTDTQYF | TGCGCCAGCAGCTTGGACCTAGGAACAGATACGCAGTATTTT
NA | NA | TRBJ1-2 | TRBV5-5 | CATAPEMDGYTF | TGTGCCACCGCCCCCGAGATGGATGGCTACACCTTC
NA | NA | TRBJ2-2 | TRBV2 | CASTSPSVYGELFF | TGTGCTAGTACCTCGCCTAGCGTATACGGGGAGCTGTTTTTT
NA | NA | TRBJ2-7 | TRBV7-3 | CASSGGQSSSYEQYF | TGTGCCAGCAGCGGAGGACAGTCAAGCTCCTACGAGCAGTACTTC
NA | NA | TRBJ2-5 | TRBV4-2 | CASSPRLVETQYF | TGTGCCAGCAGCCCACGACTAGTTGAGACCCAGTACTTC
NA | NA | TRBJ2-5 | TRBV7-6 | CASTATGGTETQYF | TGTGCCAGCACCGCCACCGGGGGAACGGAGACCCAGTACTTC
once | TRBD2 | TRBJ2-3 | TRBV4-2 | CASSQEGVAGLKADTQYF | TGTGCCAGCAGCCAAGAGGGGGTAGCGGGGCTTAAAGCGGATACGCAGTATTTT
NA | NA | TRBJ2-3 | TRBV2 | CARTSLGQASTDTQYF | TGTGCCAGGACTTCGCTGGGCCAGGCGAGCACAGATACGCAGTATTTT
NA | NA | TRBJ2-2 | TRBV7-2 | CASSLVGGALGNTGELFF | TGTGCCAGCAGCTTAGTTGGGGGCGCACTAGGGAACACCGGGGAGCTGTTTTTT
NA | TRBD2 | TRBJ2-4 | TRBV6-5 | CASSPRGGGNIQYF | TGTGCCAGCAGTCCCCGGGGGGGTGGAAACATTCAGTACTTC
NA | NA | TRBJ2-6 | TRBV7-2 | CASSFGGGSGANVLTF | TGTGCCAGCAGCTTTGGGGGCGGGTCTGGGGCCAACGTCCTGACTTTC